The 27 T cell receptor beta chains presented below share a single source sample, sequenced in a study of type 1 regulatory T cells. Antigen specificity for these receptors is unknown. From the reads, TCRdb called clonotypes with MiXCR, one entry per CDR3 protein. The sample has about 24,000 distinct CDR3 sequences, over 40% seen once. The material sequenced was cultured T cells, either the whole culture or a sorted T cell fraction (not recorded which). The receptors were gathered from a human donor in good health.

This chain uses TRBV20-1 with TRBJ2-1, with D tentatively TRBD1 or TRBD2 (5 bases each). Trimming shortened V by 6 bases and J by 2 bases, and 8 bases separated the two germline ends. Germline V lookup: CDR1 DFQATT, CDR2 SNEGSKA (reference sequence). The CDR3 is 12 amino acids. The CDR3 spells CSAEGTYNEQFF. The DNA of the CDR3 is TGCAGTGCCGAGGGGACCTACAATGAGCAGTTCTTC.

This clonotype was seen at least ten times. The chain has TRBV10-3 and TRBJ2-2, with D possibly TRBD1 on 5 matching bases. This CDR3 spans 12 amino acids. Trimming took off 7 bases at V and 5 bases at J, with 8 bases between the two ends. Germline CDR1 and CDR2: ENHRY and SYGVKD. The CDR3 DNA reads as TGTGCCATCAAGACAGCAACCGGGGAGCTGTTTTTT. This encodes CAIKTATGELFF.

The chain carries TRBV3-1 and TRBJ1-1; 7 bases line up with TRBD1. V gave up 8 bases and J gave up 4 bases; unmatched junction bases: 7. CDR3 length: 13 residues. CDR1 LGHDT and CDR2 YNNKEL come from the germline V gene (reference sequence). The CDR3 region has the DNA TGTGCCAGCTCAGACAGGGAGGGCACTGAAGCTTTCTTT. Its translation is CASSDREGTEAFF.

The chain combines TRBV27 with TRBJ2-5, with D tentatively TRBD1 (5 bases). Germline lookup yields CDR1 MNHEY and CDR2 SMNVEV (reference sequence). Trimming took off 5 bases at V and 1 base at J, with 8 bases between the two ends. The CDR3 is 13 amino acids. The CDR3: CASSRQIQETQYF. CDR3 DNA: TGTGCCAGCAGTCGACAGATCCAAGAGACCCAGTACTTC.

This sequence joins TRBV7-9 and TRBJ2-1; TRBD2 agrees at 9 bases. CDR3 length: 15 residues. J lost 2 bases, V lost 7 bases, and 6 bases had no gene match. Germline CDR1 is SEHNR and CDR2 is FQNEAQ (reference sequence). CDR3: CASTIPSGAYNEQFF. DNA of the CDR3: TGTGCCAGCACAATTCCTAGCGGGGCCTACAATGAGCAGTTCTTC.

The rearrangement links TRBV5-1 to TRBJ1-6; no clear D. Germline assignment: CDR1 SGHRS and CDR2 YFSETQ. V was clipped by 3 bases and J by 4 bases, with 5 bases between them. The CDR3 is 13 amino acids. CDR3 in DNA: TGCGCCAGCAGCTCCCAATATAATTCACCCCTCCACTTT. Its translation: CASSSQYNSPLHF.

The chain recombines TRBV19 with TRBJ1-5; 9 nucleotides align to TRBD1. This CDR3 comprises 14 residues. V was pared by 2 bases and J by 7 bases, with 3 bases of the junction left unmatched. Germline V CDR1 and CDR2: LNHDA, SQIVND (reference sequence). This chain's CDR3 is CASSITQGAQPQHF. The CDR3 region has the DNA TGTGCCAGTAGTATAACACAGGGGGCCCAGCCCCAGCATTTT.

The rearrangement joins TRBV12-5 to TRBJ1-5, with D hard to call. The germline V and J ends were trimmed by 1 base and 2 bases, with 9 bases remaining between them. From germline, CDR1 is LGHNT and CDR2 FRNRAP. CDR3 length equals 15 residues. The CDR3 bases are TGTGCTAGTGGTTTGGGGTATGGGGGCAATCAGCCCCAGCATTTT. Its translation: CASGLGYGGNQPQHF.

Remarks on this clonotype: Relative to the germline gene, one junction end is altered; a read error may explain this. The J gene is TRBJ1-3, the V gene TRBV7-9; weak D call: TRBD1 (6 bases). The CDR3 spans 14 residues. Germline CDR1 and CDR2: SEHNR and FQNEAQ (reference sequence). This CDR3 reads CASSFPDRGNSIYF. In DNA, the CDR3 is TGTGCCAGCAGCTTTCCGGACAGAGGAAACTCCATATATTTT.

The chain recombines TRBV12-3 or TRBV12-4 with TRBJ1-2, with TRBD1 identical over 8 bases. The CDR3 consists of 14 residues. Germline trimming cut 5 bases from V and 2 bases from J; bases unmatched to any gene: 4. The CDR3 sequence is CASSRDRSNYGYTF. CDR3 coding DNA: TGTGCCAGCAGTCGGGACAGGTCGAACTATGGCTACACCTTC.

V usage is TRBV18 and J usage is TRBJ2-3, with D unresolved. Trimming took off 0 bases at V and 0 bases at J, with 1 base between the two ends. The CDR3 consists of 13 residues. The germline gives CDR1 KGHSH, CDR2 LQKENI. The CDR3 spells CASSPPSTDTQYF. DNA of the CDR3: TGTGCCAGCTCACCACCGAGCACAGATACGCAGTATTTT.

This clonotype was seen a single time. The chain has TRBV6-5 and TRBJ1-2; TRBD1 aligns across 7 bases. J gave up 0 bases and V 6 bases, and 7 bases lay outside the gene matches. The CDR3 spans 15 residues. Germline CDR1 is MNHEY and CDR2 is SVGAGI. This CDR3 reads CASSETGKANYGYTF. The CDR3, as DNA: TGTGCCAGCAGCGAGACAGGGAAAGCTAACTATGGCTACACCTTC.

In nucleotides, the CDR3 is TGCGCCAGCAGCCAAGGACTAGCGGGGGGTGTCAATACGCAGTATTTT. This translates into CASSQGLAGGVNTQYF. This chain links TRBV4-1 with TRBJ2-3; TRBD2 aligns across 13 bases. From germline, CDR1 is MGHRA and CDR2 YSYEKL. The V segment lost 1 base and the J segment 7 bases; nucleotides outside the gene matches: 5. The CDR3 length is 16 residues.

The chain links TRBV19 to TRBJ2-4, with 9 bases that match TRBD2. V trimming: 9 bases; J trimming: 1 base; junction bases outside the gene matches: 10. The CDR3 loop spans 16 amino acids. In germline, CDR1 is LNHDA, CDR2 SQIVND (reference sequence). In nucleotides, the CDR3 is TGTGCCAGCCAAAAGGGCGGGGGGGTGGCCAAAAACATTCAGTACTTC. Translated: CASQKGGGVAKNIQYF.

This clonotype was counted only a few times. The V gene is TRBV7-9, the J gene TRBJ1-2; D gene unclear. Germline CDR1 is SEHNR and CDR2 is FQNEAQ (reference sequence). The ends were cut back, 2 bases at V and 12 bases at J, with 13 bases in the middle. The CDR3 extends over 12 amino acids. The CDR3 protein is CASSLIVSGNTF. CDR3 coding DNA: TGTGCCAGCAGCTTAATAGTGTCTGGGAACACCTTC.

The V gene is TRBV4-1, the J gene TRBJ2-5; the match to TRBD1 covers 7 bases. The V and J ends lost 1 base and 4 bases, in that order; junction bases with no gene match: 12. The CDR3 covers 17 residues. The germline CDR1 and CDR2 sequences are MGHRA and YSYEKL. The DNA for the CDR3 is TGCGCCAGCAGCCAAGGGATAGCGAGGGGGCTGAGAGAGACCCAGTACTTC. It is translated as CASSQGIARGLRETQYF.

The chain uses TRBV27 and TRBJ2-5, with 12 bases lining up with TRBD2. The CDR3 contains 19 residues. V shed 5 bases and J 4 bases; nucleotides not matched to a gene: 17. Germline V gives CDR1 MNHEY, CDR2 SMNVEV (reference sequence). This CDR3 is CASSPWGASGGVSGETQYF. The CDR3 coding sequence is TGTGCCAGCAGTCCCTGGGGGGCTAGCGGGGGGGTTTCCGGAGAGACCCAGTACTTC.

This clonotype was seen once. This sequence joins TRBV28 and TRBJ1-4; D unclear. The CDR3 totals 14 residues. From germline, CDR1 is MDHEN and CDR2 SYDVKM. V was clipped by 6 bases and J by 2 bases, with 10 bases between them. The DNA for the CDR3 is TGTGCCAGCAGCCTTCCTTGGACTAATGAAAAACTGTTTTTT. Protein: CASSLPWTNEKLFF.

The V gene is TRBV6-6, the J gene TRBJ2-2; TRBD2 is a possible D gene (7 bases). This CDR3 comprises 15 residues. Germline V gives CDR1 MNHNY, CDR2 SVGAGI (reference sequence). V lost 7 bases and J 7 bases, leaving 19 bases between the germline ends. CDR3 residues: CASNWVGGAFGELFF. In DNA form, the CDR3 reads TGTGCCAGCAATTGGGTTGGGGGGGCTTTCGGGGAGCTGTTTTTT.

This clonotype showed up just once. The gene calls are TRBV20-1 and TRBJ2-1; 10 bases are a match to TRBD2. This CDR3 comprises 16 residues. J lost 6 bases, V lost 2 bases, and 10 bases had no gene match. Germline V lookup: CDR1 DFQATT, CDR2 SNEGSKA (reference sequence). CDR3 coding DNA: TGCAGTGCTAGACCTCCGGGGACTAGCGTGGGCAATGAGCAGTTCTTC. Its protein product is CSARPPGTSVGNEQFF.

In this sample, this clonotype is medium-sized (0.01 to 0.1%). The rearrangement joins TRBV6-6 to TRBJ2-7; 8 nucleotides agree with TRBD1. The V gene's germline CDR1 is MNHNY and CDR2 SVGAGI (reference sequence). This CDR3 contains 15 residues. Trimming cost V 5 bases and J 1 base; bases outside gene matches: 7. CDR3 loop: CASSGTDRASYEQYF. The CDR3, as DNA: TGTGCCAGCAGTGGCACGGACAGGGCTTCCTACGAGCAGTACTTC.

The chain recombines TRBV10-3 with TRBJ1-5, with 9 nucleotides matching TRBD1. CDR1 ENHRY and CDR2 SYGVKD come from the germline V gene. The CDR3 contains 16 residues. V shed 4 bases and J 1 base; nucleotides not matched to a gene: 5. The CDR3 DNA sequence: TGTGCCATCAGTGGTGAGACAGGGGGGAGCAATCAGCCCCAGCATTTT. It is translated as CAISGETGGSNQPQHF.

This sequence joins TRBV7-9 and TRBJ1-1; TRBD1 is a possible D gene (5 bases). The V gene lost 3 bases and the J gene lost 3 bases, with 11 bases spanning the gap. The CDR3 runs 14 residues. CDR1 and CDR2 (germline): SEHNR, FQNEAQ (reference sequence). The CDR3 DNA reads TGTGCCAGCAGCTTGGCAGGGTATCACACTGAAGCTTTCTTT. Amino acids: CASSLAGYHTEAFF.

This clonotype is termed medium-sized (0.01 to 0.1%). This chain joins TRBV12-3 or TRBV12-4 and TRBJ1-1; D is unresolved. The CDR3 sequence is 13 residues long. The V end lost 2 bases, the J end lost 1 base, and 5 bases lay between the germline ends. In DNA form, the CDR3 reads TGTGCCAGCAGTTTAAATGGGAACACTGAAGCTTTCTTT. It yields the protein CASSLNGNTEAFF.

The gene calls are TRBV20-1 and TRBJ2-7; D may be TRBD1 (6 bases). Trimming pared 3 bases from V and 0 bases from J, leaving 15 bases between. Germline V CDR1 and CDR2: DFQATT, SNEGSKA (reference sequence). The CDR3 length is 15 residues. CDR3 bases: TGCAGTGCTAGCCTGGACAGAACTTTCTCCTACGAGCAGTACTTC. This sequence encodes CSASLDRTFSYEQYF.

The chain combines TRBV6-2 or TRBV6-3 with TRBJ2-7, with 9 bases fitting TRBD2. The CDR3 sequence is 14 residues long. Germline CDR1 MNHEY, CDR2 SVGEGT. V trimming: 0 bases; J trimming: 3 bases; junction bases outside the gene matches: 0. CDR3 in amino acids: CASSYSSGSYEQYF. CDR3 nucleotide sequence: TGTGCCAGCAGTTACTCTAGCGGGAGCTACGAGCAGTACTTC.

This clonotype is medium-sized (0.01 to 0.1%) in the sample. The chain uses TRBV7-2 and TRBJ1-6, with D maybe TRBD1 (5 bases). The V and J ends lost 2 bases and 10 bases respectively, with 12 bases between them. CDR1 is SGHTA and CDR2 is FQGNSA in the germline V gene. CDR3 length: 14 residues. The CDR3 DNA reads as TGTGCCAGCAGCTTATCGCGGGGCGCCTCACCCCTCCACTTT. This translates into CASSLSRGASPLHF.